These 24 T cell receptor beta chains share one sample of origin, sequenced in a study of human T cells and chemical hapten exposure. Time point of the sample: pre-sensitization, week 0. Treatment defined: therapeutic diphenylcyclopropenone sensitization with weekly scalp DPC. TCRdb redid the calling of the RACE reads with MiXCR, one entry per CDR3 protein. There are around 350,000 distinct CDR3 sequences in the sample; over 5% occur only once, and less than 9% lies in the top ten. The source was whole blood, collected in connection with sensitization to the hapten diphenylcyclopropenone (DPC). Receptors originate from a woman aged 18-35 years with alopecia areata. Some clones in this sample may be carry-over from other donors' samples.

The genes are TRBV10-3 and TRBJ1-3, with a weak D call TRBD1 (6 bases). From germline, CDR1 is ENHRY and CDR2 SYGVKD. CDR3 length equals 16 residues. V lost 2 bases to trimming and J lost 0 bases, with 11 bases between them. The chain's CDR3 is CAISEGTLVSGNTIYF. CDR3 in DNA: TGTGCCATCAGTGAGGGGACACTCGTCTCTGGAAACACCATATATTTT.

The table lists this clonotype with many counts. This chain connects TRBV7-6 to TRBJ1-5, with a possible D match to TRBD1 (5 bases). Germline values: CDR1 SGHVS, CDR2 FNYEAQ. The CDR3 has 15 amino acids. V lost 2 bases, J lost 4 bases, and 12 bases lay in between. The CDR3 coding sequence is TGTGCCAGCAGCTTAATGTCGGGGCTAAATCAGCCCCAGCATTTT. As protein: CASSLMSGLNQPQHF.

This clonotype occurred many times. V is TRBV29-1 and J is TRBJ1-2; TRBD1 might be the D (5 bases). Per the germline V gene, CDR1 is SQVTM and CDR2 is ANQGSEA. CDR3 size: 12 residues. Trimming left V 2 bases short and J 7 bases short, with 11 bases between. The CDR3, as DNA: TGCAGCGTTGAAATGGGGCAGCGTGGCTACACCTTC. This encodes CSVEMGQRGYTF. The full variable domain, its missing parts supplied by reference TRBV29-1 and TRBJ1-2, is SAVISQKPSRDICQRGTSLTIQCQVDSQVTMMFWYRQQPGQSLTLIATANQGSEATYESGFVIDKFPISRPNLTFSTLTVSNMSPEDSSIYLCSVEMGQRGYTFGSGTRLTVV.

The V gene is TRBV5-1, the J gene TRBJ2-7; no clear D gene. The CDR3 covers 13 residues. V was clipped by 4 bases and J by 4 bases, with 12 bases between them. Germline CDR1 reads SGHRS; CDR2 reads YFSETQ. The CDR3 DNA reads as TGCGCCAGCAGCCCTTACATGATTTACGAGCAGTACTTC. Translated: CASSPYMIYEQYF.

This clonotype appeared a few times. This sequence joins TRBV14 and TRBJ1-2; D is perhaps TRBD1 (6 bases). V gave up 1 base and J gave up 6 bases, with 18 bases separating them. In germline, CDR1 is SGHDN, CDR2 FVKESK. There are 16 residues in the CDR3. CDR3 sequence (DNA): TGTGCCAGCAGCCAAGGGGGGCGCGGCACTAGCGATGGCTACACCTTC. It specifies CASSQGGRGTSDGYTF. The full variable domain, its missing parts supplied by reference TRBV14 and TRBJ1-2, is EAGVTQFPSHSVIEKGQTVTLRCDPISGHDNLYWYRRVMGKEIKFLLHFVKESKQDESGMPNNRFLAERTGGTYSTLKVQPAELEDSGVYFCASSQGGRGTSDGYTFGSGTRLTVV.

The CDR3: CASTQAPQNTEAFF. CDR3 DNA: TGTGCCAGCACTCAAGCGCCCCAGAACACTGAAGCTTTCTTT. The chain is built from TRBV6-5 and TRBJ1-1; D is unresolved. With 7 bases removed from V and 1 base from J, the gap between germline ends came to 13 bases. This CDR3 spans 14 amino acids. Per the germline V gene, CDR1 is MNHEY and CDR2 is SVGAGI.

This clonotype has only a few counts. This chain connects TRBV6-5 to TRBJ1-1; D perhaps matches TRBD1 (5 bases). In germline, CDR1 is MNHEY, CDR2 SVGAGI. There are 15 residues in the CDR3. Deletions cut 8 bases from V and 3 bases from J, with 19 bases between. CDR3 DNA: TGTGCCAGCCAGGGACTCACAACCGGGGACACTGAAGCTTTCTTT. Amino acids: CASQGLTTGDTEAFF.

This clonotype was detected many times. V and J are TRBV7-9 and TRBJ1-4; D remains ambiguous. The CDR3 loop spans 14 amino acids. Germline CDR1 SEHNR, CDR2 FQNEAQ (reference sequence). Trimming stripped 0 bases from V and 12 bases from J, with 14 bases between. The CDR3 loop is CASSLALRRGELFF. CDR3 nucleotide sequence: TGTGCCAGCAGCTTAGCGCTACGGAGAGGCGAACTGTTTTTT.

This clonotype was observed a few times. The rearrangement joins TRBV5-8 to TRBJ1-6, with TRBD1 matching 7 bases. V lost 0 bases and J lost 9; bases outside the gene matches: 12. CDR1 is SGHTS and CDR2 is YDEGEE in the germline V gene. The CDR3 has 17 residues. The CDR3 sequence is CASSLEWGSGGVSPLHF. CDR3 coding DNA: TGTGCCAGCAGCTTGGAGTGGGGATCAGGGGGGGTTTCACCCCTCCACTTT. Using reference TRBV5-8 and TRBJ1-6 for the parts outside the CDR3, the full variable domain is EAGVTQSPTHLIKTRGQQATLRCSPISGHTSVYWYQQALGLGLQFLLWYDEGEERNRGNFPPRFSGRQFPNYSSELNVNALELEDSALYLCASSLEWGSGGVSPLHFGNGTRLTVT.

There are many counts of this clonotype. This sequence joins TRBV9 and TRBJ1-2; D is perhaps TRBD1 (6 bases). V was trimmed by 0 bases and J by 4 bases, leaving 16 bases between them. Germline assignment: CDR1 SGDLS and CDR2 YYNGEE. The CDR3 loop spans 16 amino acids. The CDR3 region has the DNA TGTGCCAGCAGCGTAGCTCTTCCAGGGGCGGTCTATGGCTACACCTTC. Translation gives CASSVALPGAVYGYTF.

There are many counts of this clonotype. The chain couples TRBV5-4 to TRBJ1-6; D is unclear. There are 14 residues in the CDR3. The germline V gene encodes CDR1 SGHNT and CDR2 YYREEE (reference sequence). The ends were cut back, 1 base at V and 9 bases at J, with 11 bases in the middle. CDR3 bases: TGTGCCAGCAGCTTGAACCAGGCGGCTTCACCCCTCCACTTT. Protein sequence: CASSLNQAASPLHF.

The V call is TRBV6-2 or TRBV6-3, the J call TRBJ2-7; 9 bases fit TRBD2. The trim removed 5 bases at V and 6 bases at J, leaving 11 bases unmatched. Germline V gene sequence: CDR1 MNHEY, CDR2 SVGEGT. The CDR3 totals 15 residues. CDR3 sequence: CASSKSGTSLGEQYF. The CDR3 DNA is TGTGCCAGCAGTAAGTCCGGGACTAGCCTCGGCGAGCAGTACTTC.

This clonotype was counted between two and nine times. The chain joins TRBV6-2 or TRBV6-3 to TRBJ1-4; D not certain. V lost 4 bases, J lost 9 bases, and 9 bases lay in between. This CDR3 has 12 residues. CDR1 and CDR2 from the germline V gene are MNHEY and SVGEGT. CDR3 loop: CASSSEAKKLFF. As DNA, the CDR3 is TGTGCCAGCAGTTCCGAGGCAAAAAAACTGTTTTTT.

This clonotype turned up a few times. The chain uses TRBV27 and TRBJ2-4; 7 positions match TRBD2. The V and J ends lost 7 bases and 5 bases, in that order; junction bases with no gene match: 11. The V gene's germline CDR1 is MNHEY and CDR2 SMNVEV (reference sequence). The CDR3 runs 15 residues. As DNA, the CDR3 is TGTGCCAGCACTACACTGGGGGAGGGACAAAACATTCAGTACTTC. This codes for CASTTLGEGQNIQYF.

This clonotype was counted many times. CDR3 DNA: TGTGCCAGCAGTTACACCCGGGGGGGCGCTCTCCCCGGGGAGCTGTTTTTT. Its protein product is CASSYTRGGALPGELFF. The gene calls are TRBV6-2 or TRBV6-3 and TRBJ2-2, with 8 positions matching TRBD2. Trimming took 2 bases from V and 6 from J; bases not matched to a gene: 11. The CDR3 consists of 17 residues. The germline V gene encodes CDR1 MNHEY and CDR2 SVGEGT.

The chain links TRBV7-2 to TRBJ2-1, with D uncertain. CDR3 length: 15 amino acids. CDR1 is SGHTA and CDR2 is FQGNSA in the germline V gene. V was trimmed by 3 bases and J by 1 base, leaving 10 bases between them. This chain's CDR3 is CASSLDGRSYNEQFF. The CDR3 DNA follows: TGTGCCAGCAGCTTGGACGGACGGTCCTACAATGAGCAGTTCTTC.

CDR3 DNA: TGTGCCAGCAGCCGGTATTACGGTGAGCAGTTCTTC. It specifies CASSRYYGEQFF. This chain uses TRBV7-2 with TRBJ2-1; the D is unclear. Trimming removed 5 bases from V and 9 bases from J, with 11 bases in between. The length of the CDR3 is 12 residues. CDR1 and CDR2 (germline): SGHTA, FQGNSA.

This clonotype has a handful of counts. This chain uses TRBV5-1 with TRBJ2-3; TRBD2 aligns across 8 bases. The CDR3 is 14 residues long. From germline, CDR1 is SGHRS and CDR2 YFSETQ. The V and J ends lost 4 bases and 6 bases, in that order; junction bases with no gene match: 7. CDR3 in amino acids: CASSPGTRPDTQYF. The CDR3, as DNA: TGCGCCAGCAGCCCCGGGACTAGGCCTGATACGCAGTATTTT.

This clonotype was seen only a few times. V usage is TRBV4-2 and J usage is TRBJ1-1; D remains ambiguous. V dropped 1 base and J dropped 11 bases, with 14 bases sitting between them. Germline V lookup: CDR1 LGHNA, CDR2 YNFKEQ. This CDR3 region has 13 residues. CDR3 in DNA: TGTGCCAGCAGCCAAGTCGGGGTGTTTGAGGCTTTCTTT. Its protein is CASSQVGVFEAFF.

The table lists this clonotype with many counts. The chain links TRBV9 to TRBJ1-2; D possibly corresponds to TRBD1 (6 bases). CDR1 and CDR2 (germline): SGDLS, YYNGEE. This CDR3 is built from 15 residues. V was pared by 0 bases and J by 6 bases, with 15 bases between. DNA for the CDR3: TGTGCCAGCAGCGTAGGAGTCGAACAGGGCGATGGCTACACCTTC. This gives the protein CASSVGVEQGDGYTF.

This clonotype was found many times. The J gene is TRBJ2-5, the V gene TRBV5-4; a possible D gene is TRBD1 (5 bases). The CDR3 totals 13 residues. V was pared by 2 bases and J by 6 bases, with 11 bases between. From germline, CDR1 is SGHNT and CDR2 YYREEE (reference sequence). In nucleotides, the CDR3 is TGTGCCAGCAGCTTTGACAGAGGTCAGACCCAGTACTTC. It encodes CASSFDRGQTQYF. The full variable domain, with the rest looked up from reference TRBV5-4 and TRBJ2-5, is ETGVTQSPTHLIKTRGQQVTLRCSSQSGHNTVSWYQQALGQGPQFIFQYYREEENGRGNFPPRFSGLQFPNYSSELNVNALELDDSALYLCASSFDRGQTQYFGPGTRLLVL.

This clonotype was seen more than once but under ten times. The genes are TRBV9 and TRBJ2-3; tentatively, D is TRBD1 (5 bases). The CDR3 contains 14 residues. Germline lookup yields CDR1 SGDLS and CDR2 YYNGEE. V lost 7 bases and J 0 bases, leaving 12 bases between the germline ends. CDR3 sequence: CASRRQLSTDTQYF. CDR3 sequence (DNA): TGTGCCAGCCGACGACAGCTAAGCACAGATACGCAGTATTTT.

This clonotype was recorded many times. The V gene is TRBV2, the J gene TRBJ2-7; D assignment may be TRBD1 or TRBD2 (5 bases each). The CDR3 consists of 13 residues. Trimming cost V 3 bases and J 5 bases, with 11 bases left between them. Germline V gives CDR1 SNHLY, CDR2 FYNNEI. In nucleotides, the CDR3 is TGTGCCAGCAGTGATTTAGGGGACGACGAGCAGTACTTC. This translates into CASSDLGDDEQYF.

In its sample, this clonotype was seen a few times. V usage is TRBV12-3 or TRBV12-4 and J usage is TRBJ1-2, with D tentatively TRBD1 (5 bases). This CDR3 is built from 13 residues. Trimming removed 5 bases from V and 5 bases from J, with 12 bases in between. CDR3 loop: CASSHGTDYGYTF. CDR3 nucleotides: TGTGCCAGCAGTCACGGGACGGATTATGGCTACACCTTC.